This entry concerns a single TCR beta chain. The data originate from a study of blood T cell repertoires in COVID-19. Assay: immunoSEQ multiplex PCR; the TCRdb copy retains only in-frame clones and omits some. The sample gives under 200,000 clones, about 85% of which show up once; around 0.99% is in the top ten. Germline CDR1 and CDR2: SQVTM and ANQGSEA. V lost 2 bases to trimming and J lost 1 base; unmatched junction nucleotides: 4. The CDR3 is 14 residues long. This chain joins TRBV29-1 and TRBJ1-2, with 7 bases aligning to TRBD1. The TCR was taken from a man younger than 35 with acute or convalescent COVID-19. The sample consisted of peripheral blood. CDR3 sequence (DNA): TGCAGCGTTGAAACGGGACAGAGTAACTATGGCTACACCTTC. This translates into CSVETGQSNYGYTF.